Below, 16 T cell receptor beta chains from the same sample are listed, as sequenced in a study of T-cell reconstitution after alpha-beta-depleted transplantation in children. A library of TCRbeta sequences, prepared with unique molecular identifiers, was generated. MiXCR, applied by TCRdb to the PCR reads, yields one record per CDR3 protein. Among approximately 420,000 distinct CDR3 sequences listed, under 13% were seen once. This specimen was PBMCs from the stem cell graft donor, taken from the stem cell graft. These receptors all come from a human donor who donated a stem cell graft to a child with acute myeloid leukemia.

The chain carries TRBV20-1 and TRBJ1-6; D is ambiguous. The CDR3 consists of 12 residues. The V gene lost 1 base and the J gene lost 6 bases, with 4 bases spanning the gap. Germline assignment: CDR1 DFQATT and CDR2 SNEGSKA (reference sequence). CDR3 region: CSARGSNSPLHF. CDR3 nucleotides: TGCAGTGCTAGAGGGTCTAATTCACCCCTCCACTTT.

CDR3 amino acids: CSARAGTSGSFNEQFF. CDR3 sequence (DNA): TGCAGTGCTAGAGCCGGGACTAGCGGGAGTTTTAATGAGCAGTTCTTC. The chain employs TRBV20-1 and TRBJ2-1; 14 bases are a match to TRBD2. Looked up from germline, CDR1 is DFQATT and CDR2 is SNEGSKA (reference sequence). J gave up 7 bases and V 1 base, and 6 bases lay outside the gene matches. The CDR3 loop spans 16 amino acids.

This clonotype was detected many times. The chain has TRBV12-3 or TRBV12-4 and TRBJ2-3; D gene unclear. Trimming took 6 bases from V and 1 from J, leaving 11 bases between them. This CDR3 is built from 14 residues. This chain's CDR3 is CASSIRPGTDTQYF. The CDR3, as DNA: TGTGCCAGCAGCATAAGACCCGGCACAGATACGCAGTATTTT.

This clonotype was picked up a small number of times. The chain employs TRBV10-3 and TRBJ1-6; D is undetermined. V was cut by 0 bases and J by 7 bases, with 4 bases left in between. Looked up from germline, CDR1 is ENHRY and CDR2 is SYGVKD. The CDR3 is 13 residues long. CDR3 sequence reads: CAISESLNSPLHF. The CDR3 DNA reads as TGTGCCATCAGTGAGTCGCTCAATTCACCCCTCCACTTT.

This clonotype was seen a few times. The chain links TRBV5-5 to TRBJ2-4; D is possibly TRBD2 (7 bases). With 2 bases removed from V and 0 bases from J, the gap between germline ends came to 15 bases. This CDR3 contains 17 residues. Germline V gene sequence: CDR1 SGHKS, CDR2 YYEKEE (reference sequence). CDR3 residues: CASSFRGGAQAKNIQYF. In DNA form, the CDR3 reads TGTGCCAGCAGCTTTCGTGGGGGGGCCCAAGCCAAAAACATTCAGTACTTC.

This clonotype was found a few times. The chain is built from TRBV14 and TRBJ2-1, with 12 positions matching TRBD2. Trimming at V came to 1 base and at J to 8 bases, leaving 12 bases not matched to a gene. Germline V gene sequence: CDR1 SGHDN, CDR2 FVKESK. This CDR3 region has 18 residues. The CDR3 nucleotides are TGTGCCAGCAGCCAAGGGACTAGCGGGACGAGATGGGGCGATGAGCAGTTCTTC. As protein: CASSQGTSGTRWGDEQFF.

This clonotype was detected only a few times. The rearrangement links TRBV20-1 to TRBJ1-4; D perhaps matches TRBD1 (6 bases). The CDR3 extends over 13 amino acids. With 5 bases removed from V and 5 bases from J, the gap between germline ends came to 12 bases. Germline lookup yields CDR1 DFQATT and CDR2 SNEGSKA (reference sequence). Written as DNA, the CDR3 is TGCAGTGCTCGGGGGGGGCTCAATGAAAAACTGTTTTTT. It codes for CSARGGLNEKLFF.

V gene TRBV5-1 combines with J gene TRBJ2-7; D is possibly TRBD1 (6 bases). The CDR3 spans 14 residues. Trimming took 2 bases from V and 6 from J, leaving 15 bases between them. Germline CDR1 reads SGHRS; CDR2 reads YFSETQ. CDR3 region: CASSFVRGNGEQYF. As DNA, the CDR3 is TGCGCCAGCAGCTTCGTCAGGGGCAATGGCGAGCAGTACTTC. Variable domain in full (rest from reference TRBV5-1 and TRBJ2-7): KAGVTQTPRYLIKTRGQQVTLSCSPISGHRSVSWYQQTPGQGLQFLFEYFSETQRNKGNFPGRFSGRQFSNSRSEMNVSTLELGDSALYLCASSFVRGNGEQYFGPGTRLTVT.

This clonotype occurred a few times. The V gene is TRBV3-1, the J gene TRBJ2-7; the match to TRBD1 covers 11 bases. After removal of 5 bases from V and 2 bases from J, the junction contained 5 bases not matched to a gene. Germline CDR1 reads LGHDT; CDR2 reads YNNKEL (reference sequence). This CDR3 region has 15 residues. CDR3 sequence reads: CASSWRGQGAYEQYF. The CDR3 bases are TGTGCCAGCAGCTGGCGGGGACAGGGGGCCTACGAGCAGTACTTC.

This chain's CDR3 is CASSSTDPTGHRVVLTF. The CDR3 DNA follows: TGTGCCAGCAGCTCGACTGACCCGACAGGGCATCGGGTCGTCCTGACTTTC. The rearrangement joins TRBV7-8 to TRBJ2-6; 7 bases line up with TRBD1. Unmatched junction bases numbered 18, after V lost 4 bases and J lost 12 bases. The CDR3 is made up of 17 amino acids. CDR1 SGHVS and CDR2 FQNEAQ come from the germline V gene.

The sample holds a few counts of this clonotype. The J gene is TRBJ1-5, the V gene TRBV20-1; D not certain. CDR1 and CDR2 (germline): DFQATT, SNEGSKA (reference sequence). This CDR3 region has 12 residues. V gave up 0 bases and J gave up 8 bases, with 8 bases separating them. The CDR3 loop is CSARDLTEPQHF. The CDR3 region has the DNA TGCAGTGCTAGAGATCTTACGGAGCCCCAGCATTTT.

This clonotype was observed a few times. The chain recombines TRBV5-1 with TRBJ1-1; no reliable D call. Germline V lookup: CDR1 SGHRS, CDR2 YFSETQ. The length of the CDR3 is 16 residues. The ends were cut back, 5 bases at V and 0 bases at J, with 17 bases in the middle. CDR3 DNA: TGCGCCAGCAGACGCACCTTAGCGGGCCTGAACACTGAAGCTTTCTTT. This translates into CASRRTLAGLNTEAFF. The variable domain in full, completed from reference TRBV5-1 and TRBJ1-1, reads KAGVTQTPRYLIKTRGQQVTLSCSPISGHRSVSWYQQTPGQGLQFLFEYFSETQRNKGNFPGRFSGRQFSNSRSEMNVSTLELGDSALYLCASRRTLAGLNTEAFFGQGTRLTVV.

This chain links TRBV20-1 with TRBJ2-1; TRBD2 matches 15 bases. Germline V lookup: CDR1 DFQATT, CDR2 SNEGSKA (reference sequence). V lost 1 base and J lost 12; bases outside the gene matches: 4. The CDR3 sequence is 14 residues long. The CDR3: CSARGTSGRAGQFF. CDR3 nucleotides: TGCAGTGCTAGAGGGACTAGCGGGAGGGCCGGGCAGTTCTTC.

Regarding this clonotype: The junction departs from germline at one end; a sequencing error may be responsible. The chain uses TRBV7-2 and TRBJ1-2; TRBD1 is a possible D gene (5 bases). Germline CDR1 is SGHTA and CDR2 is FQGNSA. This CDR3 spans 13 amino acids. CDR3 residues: CASRLAAGNGYTF. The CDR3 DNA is TGTGCCAGCAGATTAGCCGCAGGGAATGGCTACACCTTC. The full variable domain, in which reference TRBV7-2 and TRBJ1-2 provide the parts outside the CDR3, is GAGVSQSPSNKVTEKGKDVELRCDPISGHTALYWYRQSLGQGLEFLIYFQGNSAPDKSGLPSDRFSAERTGGSVSTLTIQRTQQEDSAVYLCASRLAAGNGYTFGSGTRLTVV.

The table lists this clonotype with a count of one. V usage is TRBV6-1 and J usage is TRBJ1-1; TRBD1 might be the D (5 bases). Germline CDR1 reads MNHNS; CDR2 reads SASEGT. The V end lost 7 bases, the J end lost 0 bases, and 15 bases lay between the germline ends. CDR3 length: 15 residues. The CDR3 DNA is TGTGCCAGCATGCGCGAGGGGCACATGAACACTGAAGCTTTCTTT. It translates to CASMREGHMNTEAFF.

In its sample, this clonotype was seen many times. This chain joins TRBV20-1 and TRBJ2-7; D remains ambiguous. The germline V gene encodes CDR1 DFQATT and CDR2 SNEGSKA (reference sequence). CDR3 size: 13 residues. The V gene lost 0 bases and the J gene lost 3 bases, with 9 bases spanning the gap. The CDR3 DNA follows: TGCAGTGCTAGAGATATCCTGAGCTACGAGCAGTACTTC. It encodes CSARDILSYEQYF.